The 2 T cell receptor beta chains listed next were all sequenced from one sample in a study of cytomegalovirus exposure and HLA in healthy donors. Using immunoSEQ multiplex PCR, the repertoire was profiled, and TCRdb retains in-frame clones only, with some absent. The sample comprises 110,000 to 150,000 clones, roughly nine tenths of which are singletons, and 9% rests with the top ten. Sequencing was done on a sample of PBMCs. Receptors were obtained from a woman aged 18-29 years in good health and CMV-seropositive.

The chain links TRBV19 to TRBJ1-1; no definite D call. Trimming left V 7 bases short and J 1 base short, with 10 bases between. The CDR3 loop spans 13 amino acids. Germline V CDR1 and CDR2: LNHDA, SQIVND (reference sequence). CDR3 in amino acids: CASKSYPNTEAFF. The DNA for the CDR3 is TGTGCCAGTAAGTCCTATCCGAACACTGAAGCTTTCTTT. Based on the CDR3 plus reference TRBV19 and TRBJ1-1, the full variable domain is DGGITQSPKYLFRKEGQNVTLSCEQNLNHDAMYWYRQDPGQGLRLIYYSQIVNDFQKGDIAEGYSVSREKKESFPLTVTSAQKNPTAFYLCASKSYPNTEAFFGQGTRLTVV.

CDR3 in DNA: TGTGCCTGGAGTGTTGACTGGGGGCAAGATGAAAAACTGTTTTTT. Translating gives CAWSVDWGQDEKLFF. The gene calls are TRBV30 and TRBJ1-4, with D possibly being TRBD1 (6 bases). CDR1 and CDR2 from the germline V gene are GTSNPN and SVGIG (reference sequence). The CDR3 length is 15 residues. Between the trimmed V and J ends, which lost 0 bases and 6 bases, there was a span of 14 bases.